The clone carrying this T cell receptor (beta chain) turned up a few times. Full-length variable regions came from constant-region reverse primers plus semi-nested Nested Universal Primer A PCR. Via MiXCR, TCRdb re-called the 5' RACE reads, giving one row per CDR3 protein. The sample yields tens of thousands of distinct CDR3 sequences, 25% to 30% seen once. The memory fraction was CD4+CD45RO+CD25- cells. There are 17 residues in the CDR3. V dropped 0 bases and J dropped 3 bases, with 18 bases sitting between them. Germline V gives CDR1 SGHTA, CDR2 FQGNSA. This sequence originates from a female donor with breast cancer. Sequencing used tumor-infiltrating memory CD4+ T cells sorted from the breast tumor. Described subset: memory CD4+ T cells, CD4+CD45RO+CD25-. The chain has TRBV7-2 and TRBJ2-7; weak D call: TRBD2 (6 bases). CDR3 DNA sequence: TGTGCCAGCAGCTTAGCTGCGGGTGGGCGGGGAAACTACGAGCAGTACTTC. It is translated as CASSLAAGGRGNYEQYF.